This TCR beta chain derives from a study of blood T cell repertoires in COVID-19. Study as a whole: Acute-phase and convalescent COVID-19 samples originated in the United States, Italy and Spain.

In the authors' methods: Estimation of nucleated cell counts relied on the amplification of reference gene primers. Only in-frame clones appear in the TCRdb table, and some are missing; sequencing was by immunoSEQ multiplex PCR. V and J calls and clone size are given by that table; D and trimming were obtained from the DNA. The table records some 150,000 clones, 80% of them present only once. V lost 7 bases and J lost 2; bases outside the gene matches: 2. Germline V lookup: CDR1 MDHEN, CDR2 SYDVKM. The CDR3 is 14 residues long. The gene calls are TRBV28 and TRBJ1-4; 9 bases match TRBD1. Sequencing input: peripheral blood. This TCR was sampled from a man aged 55 to 70 with active or convalescent COVID-19. The CDR3 loop reads CASKGTGTNEKLFF. The CDR3 DNA sequence: TGTGCCAGCAAGGGGACAGGGACTAATGAAAAACTGTTTTTT.